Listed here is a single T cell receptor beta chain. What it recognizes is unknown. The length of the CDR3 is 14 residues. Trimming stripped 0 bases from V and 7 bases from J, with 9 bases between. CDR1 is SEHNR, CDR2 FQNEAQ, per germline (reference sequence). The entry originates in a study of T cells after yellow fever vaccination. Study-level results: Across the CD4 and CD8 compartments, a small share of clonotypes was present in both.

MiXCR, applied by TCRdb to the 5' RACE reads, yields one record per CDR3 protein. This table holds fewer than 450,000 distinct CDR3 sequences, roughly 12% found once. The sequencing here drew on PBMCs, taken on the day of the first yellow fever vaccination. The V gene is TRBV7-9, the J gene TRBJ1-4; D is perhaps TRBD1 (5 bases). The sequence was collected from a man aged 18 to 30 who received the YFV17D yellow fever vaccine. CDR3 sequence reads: CASSLARQGEKLFF. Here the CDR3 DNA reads TGTGCCAGCAGCTTAGCGCGGCAGGGTGAAAAACTGTTTTTT.